Here is one T cell receptor beta chain with its context. It lacks a known antigen. One base away there is no much larger clone; base qualities are not given. This entry comes from a study of T cell responses to AZD1222 COVID-19 vaccine (dated by TCRdb to the early 2020s). With respect to the entire study: TCR sequencing was performed for roughly 250 trial participants, of whom about 200 were given two doses of AZD1222 and approximately 26 were given two doses of MenACWY control vaccine. Enrollment into the trials was organized by age into subgroups of 18-55, 56-69 and 70-plus years, and those subgroups contained about 150, 27 and 61 TCR-sequenced participants, respectively. What the study reported, not specific to this receptor: Participants were mostly white British, with more females than males. The authors suggested clonal diversity may have been underestimated. Nearly half of unique spike-specific TCRs reportedly recognized epitopes outside regions mutated in the B.1.351 and B.1.1.7 variants. The vaccine-associated CD4 TCRs covered the entire spike protein, and the dominant responses fell in regions 160-218 and 743-854. Because no samples from the day 14 peak response were available, repertoires could be characterized only after the peak T cell response. In the small 56-69-year group, the increase in depth fell short of significance, most likely because of low power. Conclusions about previously exposed vaccinees were limited because only six AZD1222 recipients were SARS-CoV-2 seropositive at baseline. After two AZD1222 doses, both the breadth and the depth of spike-specific TCRs were significantly higher than at day 0 and than in MenACWY recipients.

This sample's time point label indicates: about 28 days (+/-7) after the second vaccine dose. AZD1222 recipients given second doses at about 4 weeks or at about 12 weeks were pooled, since spike-specific TCR depth and breadth were not found to differ between the two schedules. Samples from vaccinated people were obtained from the UK trials COV001 and COV002, which included a single-blind randomized controlled phase 2/3 trial of AZD1222 (ChAdOx1 nCoV-19) in healthy adults. For TCRbeta chain sequencing, PBMC samples were collected from trial participants at day 0 and at day 28 after the second dose. The CDR3 regions of human TCRbeta chains were subjected to immunosequencing. Under the source paper's analysis protocol: TCRs in the repertoires were compared against a reference library of SARS-CoV-2-specific TCRs that had been generated with the MIRA antigen-specificity platform. Breadth was defined as the fraction of unique TCRs that were SARS-CoV-2-associated. Depth was defined as the fraction of total T cells that were SARS-CoV-2-associated. Each spike-specific TCR was assigned to its reactive spike region and to a CD4 or CD8 class using the MIRA data. Log10-transformed breadth and depth values were compared by one-way ANOVA with Sidak's multiple comparisons tests. TCRdb retrieved this table from immuneACCESS and kept in-frame rearrangements only. Not all clones are present; in checked studies, unresolved V genes account for under half, and no reason is known for the remainder. D and trimming come from the DNA, and the V and J calls and clone size come from that table. Within this sample are tens of thousands of clones, with 86% of them counted one time only. The biggest ten clones account for 5.6% of the sample.

Sequencing used peripheral blood, obtained 28 days after the second AZD1222 dose. The sequence was obtained from an adult who received the AZD1222 COVID-19 vaccine.

The CDR3 region: CASRITREANYNEQFF. DNA sequence: TGTGCCAGCCGCATCACACGGGAGGCAAACTACAATGAGCAGTTCTTC. Here the chain combines TRBV2 and TRBJ2-1, with 7 central nucleotides matching TRBD2. CDR1 and CDR2 (SNHLY, FYNNEI) derive from the germline V gene. The germline V and J ends show losses of 8 bases and 3 bases respectively, and no gene match explains 13 bases of the junction. Its CDR3 holds 16 amino acids, cysteine through phenylalanine. Only the CDR3 region is kept as DNA, spanning 48 bases read in frame from base 1.